One and the same sample provided the 5 T cell receptor beta chains below, sequenced in a study of cytomegalovirus exposure and HLA in healthy donors. This table comes from immunoSEQ multiplex PCR, and its TCRdb copy is limited to in-frame clones, with some not included. The data hold about 360,000 clones, with 86% observed a single time. Source material: PBMCs. Receptors originate from a woman aged 18-35 years in good health and CMV-seronegative.

CDR3 nucleotides: TGCGCCAGCAGCGCCGGACTAAGCACAGATACGCAGTATTTT. Protein sequence: CASSAGLSTDTQYF. The V gene is TRBV5-1, the J gene TRBJ2-3, with a tentative D call TRBD2 (6 bases). The V and J ends lost 4 bases and 0 bases respectively, with 9 bases between them. The germline V gene has CDR1 SGHRS and CDR2 YFSETQ. The CDR3 contains 14 residues.

The V and J genes are TRBV27 and TRBJ1-5; no definite D call. The V and J ends lost 10 bases and 13 bases respectively, with 17 bases between them. The CDR3 contains 11 residues. Germline CDR1 reads MNHEY; CDR2 reads SMNVEV (reference sequence). Written as DNA, the CDR3 is TGTGCCACCCCCCAGGATTATAGGCAGCATTTT. Protein sequence: CATPQDYRQHF.

V is TRBV4-2 and J is TRBJ2-7; the D gene is possibly TRBD1 (6 bases). CDR1 LGHNA and CDR2 YNFKEQ come from the germline V gene. CDR3 length: 16 amino acids. V was shortened by 3 bases and J by 1 base, with 16 bases between the two germline ends. The CDR3, as DNA: TGTGCCAGCAGCCAGGGGGTCGGGACAACATCCTACGAGCAGTACTTC. This gives the protein CASSQGVGTTSYEQYF.

This chain uses TRBV11-3 with TRBJ1-3; 7 bases align to TRBD1. This CDR3 spans 16 amino acids. Per germline, CDR1 SGHNT and CDR2 YENEEA. V trimming: 5 bases; J trimming: 0 bases; junction bases outside the gene matches: 7. This chain's CDR3 is CASSPGDSHSGNTIYF. The DNA of the CDR3 is TGTGCCAGCAGCCCAGGGGACAGTCACTCTGGAAACACCATATATTTT.

This clone occurred a few times. This rearrangement joins TRBV7-9 to TRBJ1-2; D unresolved. V lost 5 bases and J 6 bases, leaving 13 bases between the germline ends. The CDR3 runs 13 residues. Per germline, CDR1 SEHNR and CDR2 FQNEAQ (reference sequence). This CDR3 reads CASSVNSVNGYTF. DNA of the CDR3: TGTGCCAGCAGCGTTAACAGTGTCAATGGCTACACCTTC.